Following are 12 T cell receptor beta chains from one sample sequenced in a study of blood T cells in healthy people across ages. For the second PCR, which ran for about 6 to 11 cycles, a sample-barcoded 5' primer and a J-beta primer mix were used. TCRdb reanalysed the 5' RACE reads using MiXCR and keeps one entry per CDR3 protein. The sample yields about 1.6 million distinct CDR3 sequences, roughly 32% seen once. Specimen: blood. These TCRs come from a woman in her twenties or thirties in good health.

In this sample, this clonotype turned up a few times. This sequence joins TRBV7-2 and TRBJ2-3; D gene uncertain. Germline loops: CDR1 SGHTA, CDR2 FQGNSA. The CDR3 contains 15 residues. Trimming cost V 3 bases and J 3 bases, with 13 bases left between them. CDR3 sequence: CASSLRPQETDTQYF. The CDR3 DNA sequence: TGTGCCAGCAGCTTGAGGCCGCAGGAAACAGATACGCAGTATTTT.

V gene TRBV7-9 combines with J gene TRBJ2-3; D is unclear. Germline V lookup: CDR1 SEHNR, CDR2 FQNEAQ (reference sequence). This CDR3 has 14 residues. With 5 bases removed from V and 2 bases from J, the gap between germline ends came to 11 bases. The CDR3 sequence: CASSGDLITDTQYF. In DNA, the CDR3 is TGTGCCAGCAGCGGTGACTTAATCACAGATACGCAGTATTTT. Looking up the rest from reference TRBV7-9 and TRBJ2-3 gives the full variable domain: DTGVSQNPRHKITKRGQNVTFRCDPISEHNRLYWYRQTLGQGPEFLTYFQNEAQLEKSRLLSDRFSAERPKGSFSTLEIQRTEQGDSAMYLCASSGDLITDTQYFGPGTRLTVL.

J is TRBJ2-5 and V is TRBV6-1; 11 bases are a match to TRBD1. The CDR3 sequence is 15 residues long. With V trimmed by 8 bases and J by 5 bases, 10 bases remained unmatched. CDR1 and CDR2 (germline): MNHNS, SASEGT. Here the CDR3 reads CASGGTGGRGETQYF. CDR3 DNA: TGTGCCAGCGGGGGGACAGGGGGAAGAGGGGAGACCCAGTACTTC.

The genes are TRBV5-6 and TRBJ1-1; 7 bases line up with TRBD1. CDR3 size: 18 residues. Germline values: CDR1 SGHDT, CDR2 YYEEEE. After removal of 4 bases from V and 0 bases from J, the junction contained 15 bases not matched to a gene. The CDR3 spells CASSPFKEPGQMNTEAFF. The CDR3, as DNA: TGTGCCAGCAGCCCCTTCAAAGAACCGGGACAGATGAACACTGAAGCTTTCTTT.

The rearrangement links TRBV3-1 to TRBJ1-6; 7 positions agree with TRBD1. The CDR3 is 16 residues long. From germline, CDR1 is LGHDT and CDR2 YNNKEL (reference sequence). Trimming cost V 3 bases and J 6 bases; bases outside gene matches: 8. CDR3 region: CASSHQTGPLNSPLHF. In DNA, the CDR3 is TGTGCCAGCAGCCACCAGACAGGGCCGCTTAATTCACCCCTCCACTTT.

The J gene is TRBJ2-3, the V gene TRBV6-5; 7 nucleotides match TRBD2. The trim removed 8 bases at V and 6 bases at J, leaving 14 bases unmatched. Germline assignment: CDR1 MNHEY and CDR2 SVGAGI. This CDR3 spans 15 amino acids. The CDR3, as DNA: TGTGCCAGCTCGATTGACGGGAGGCCTGGGGATACGCAGTATTTT. Its translation is CASSIDGRPGDTQYF.

This chain joins TRBV5-4 and TRBJ2-3; no clear D. Germline V gene lookup returns CDR1 SGHNT and CDR2 YYREEE (reference sequence). The CDR3 is made up of 12 amino acids. Trimming took off 0 bases at V and 5 bases at J, with 4 bases between the two ends. In DNA, the CDR3 is TGTGCCAGCAGCTTGGAGCTAGATACGCAGTATTTT. Amino acid sequence: CASSLELDTQYF.

This clonotype has just a few counts. The chain joins TRBV13 to TRBJ2-7, with D hard to call. CDR1 is PRHDT and CDR2 is FYEKMQ in the germline V gene (reference sequence). The CDR3 is 14 amino acids. The ends were cut back, 4 bases at V and 3 bases at J, with 13 bases in the middle. In nucleotides, the CDR3 is TGTGCCAGCAGCTCTAGGGTTAGTTACTACGAGCAGTACTTC. This gives the protein CASSSRVSYYEQYF.

This clonotype turned up a few times. The chain uses TRBV7-3 and TRBJ2-7; 8 bases map to TRBD1. Looked up from germline, CDR1 is SGHTA and CDR2 is FQGTGA. J was trimmed by 3 bases and V by 5 bases; bases with no gene match: 15. The CDR3 has 17 residues. CDR3 region: CASSPQPTRTGLYEQYF. In DNA form, the CDR3 reads TGTGCCAGCAGCCCCCAACCCACTAGGACAGGGCTCTACGAGCAGTACTTC. The variable domain in full, with the rest retrieved from reference TRBV7-3 and TRBJ2-7, is GAGVSQTPSNKVTEKGKYVELRCDPISGHTALYWYRQSLGQGPEFLIYFQGTGAADDSGLPNDRFFAVRPEGSVSTLKIQRTERGDSAVYLCASSPQPTRTGLYEQYFGPGTRLTVT.

V is TRBV10-3 and J is TRBJ1-2; no firm D call. CDR1 is ENHRY and CDR2 is SYGVKD in the germline V gene. V was cut by 1 base and J by 0 bases, with 6 bases left in between. The CDR3 sequence is 14 residues long. This CDR3 is CAISEWLTNYGYTF. Here the CDR3 DNA reads TGTGCCATCAGTGAGTGGTTGACTAACTATGGCTACACCTTC.

The table lists this clonotype with a few counts. This chain connects TRBV5-1 to TRBJ2-3; a weak D match, TRBD2 (5 bases). CDR3 length: 13 amino acids. V dropped 5 bases and J dropped 6 bases, with 13 bases sitting between them. CDR1 SGHRS and CDR2 YFSETQ come from the germline V gene. CDR3 sequence reads: CASRDFRGDTQYF. CDR3 bases: TGCGCCAGCAGGGACTTCCGCGGTGATACGCAGTATTTT. The entire variable domain, with the rest obtained from reference TRBV5-1 and TRBJ2-3, is as follows: KAGVTQTPRYLIKTRGQQVTLSCSPISGHRSVSWYQQTPGQGLQFLFEYFSETQRNKGNFPGRFSGRQFSNSRSEMNVSTLELGDSALYLCASRDFRGDTQYFGPGTRLTVL.

The chain uses TRBV5-1 and TRBJ1-1; 8 bases agree with TRBD1. The J segment lost 4 bases and the V segment lost 0 bases, leaving 2 bases of the junction unmatched. CDR1 is SGHRS, CDR2 YFSETQ, per germline. This CDR3 spans 14 amino acids. CDR3 sequence reads: CASSLGTGLTEAFF. The CDR3 DNA follows: TGCGCCAGCAGCTTGGGGACAGGGCTCACTGAAGCTTTCTTT. The full variable domain, completed using reference TRBV5-1 and TRBJ1-1, is KAGVTQTPRYLIKTRGQQVTLSCSPISGHRSVSWYQQTPGQGLQFLFEYFSETQRNKGNFPGRFSGRQFSNSRSEMNVSTLELGDSALYLCASSLGTGLTEAFFGQGTRLTVV.